This entry features one TCR beta chain sequence. Its antigen is unidentified. This sample was taken from a study of Ad26.COV2.S vaccination and SARS-CoV-2 variants. Study as a whole: The trial was COV1001 and the donor's arm was Ad26.COV2.S. By the intramuscular route, Ad26.COV2.S was given once, or twice 56 days apart. Study-wide findings and caveats: TCR breadth and depth analyses may have underestimated total T cell responses.

The CDR3 has 13 residues. Germline V gene lookup returns CDR1 LGHDT and CDR2 YNNKEL (reference sequence). V lost 4 bases and J 4 bases, leaving 7 bases between the germline ends. Sequenced by immunoSEQ multiplex PCR; TCRdb stores in-frame clones only, minus some. This table holds roughly 320,000 clones, around 84% found once. Stated treatment: over 15 received Ad26.COV2.S at low or high dose, single or two shots; roughly five received placebo; per-sample allocation not given. Sampling took place 63 days after the first vaccine or placebo injection. In Boston, an adult donor aged 18-55 years took part.

The sequencing here drew on peripheral blood, taken in a trial of Ad26.COV2.S vaccine versus placebo. The TCR sequence derives from a person between 18 and 59 years old who received the Ad26.COV2.S COVID-19 vaccine or a placebo. The chain joins TRBV3-1 (or the pseudogene TRBV3-2) to TRBJ2-2; D is unresolved. The CDR3 protein is CASSPPPTGELFF. The CDR3 bases are TGTGCCAGCAGCCCCCCTCCCACCGGGGAGCTGTTTTTT.